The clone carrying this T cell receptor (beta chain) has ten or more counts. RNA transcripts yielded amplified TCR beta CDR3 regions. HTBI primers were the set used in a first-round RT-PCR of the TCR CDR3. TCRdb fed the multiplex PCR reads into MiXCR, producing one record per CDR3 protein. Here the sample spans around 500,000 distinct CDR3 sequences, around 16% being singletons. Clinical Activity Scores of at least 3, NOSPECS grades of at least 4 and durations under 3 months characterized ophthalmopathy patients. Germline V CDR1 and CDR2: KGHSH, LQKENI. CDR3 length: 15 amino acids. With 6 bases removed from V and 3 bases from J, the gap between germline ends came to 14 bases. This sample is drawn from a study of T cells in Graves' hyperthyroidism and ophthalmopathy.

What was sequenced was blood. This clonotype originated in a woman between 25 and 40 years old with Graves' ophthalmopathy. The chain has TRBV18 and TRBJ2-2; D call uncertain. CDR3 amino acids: CASSPSPADTGELFF. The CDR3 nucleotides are TGTGCCAGCTCGCCGAGTCCCGCGGACACCGGGGAGCTGTTTTTT.